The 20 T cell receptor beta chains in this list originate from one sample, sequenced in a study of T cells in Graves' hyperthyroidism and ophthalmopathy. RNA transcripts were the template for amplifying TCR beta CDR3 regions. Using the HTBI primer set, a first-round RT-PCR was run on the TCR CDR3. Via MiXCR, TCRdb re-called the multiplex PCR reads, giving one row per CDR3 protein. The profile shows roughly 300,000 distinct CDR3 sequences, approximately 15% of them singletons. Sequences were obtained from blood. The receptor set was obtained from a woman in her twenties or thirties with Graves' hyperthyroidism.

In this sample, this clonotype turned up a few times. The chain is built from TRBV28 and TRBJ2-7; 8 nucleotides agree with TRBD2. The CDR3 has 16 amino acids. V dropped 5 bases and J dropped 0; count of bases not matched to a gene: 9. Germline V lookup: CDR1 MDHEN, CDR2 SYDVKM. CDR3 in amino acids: CASSARLAQSSYEQYF. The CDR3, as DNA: TGTGCCAGCAGTGCCCGACTAGCGCAAAGCTCCTACGAGCAGTACTTC.

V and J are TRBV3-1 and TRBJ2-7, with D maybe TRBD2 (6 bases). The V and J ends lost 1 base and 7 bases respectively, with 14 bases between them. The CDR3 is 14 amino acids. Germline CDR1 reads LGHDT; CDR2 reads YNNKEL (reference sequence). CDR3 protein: CASSQVSGSGEQYF. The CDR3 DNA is TGTGCCAGCAGCCAAGTTAGCGGATCTGGGGAGCAGTACTTC.

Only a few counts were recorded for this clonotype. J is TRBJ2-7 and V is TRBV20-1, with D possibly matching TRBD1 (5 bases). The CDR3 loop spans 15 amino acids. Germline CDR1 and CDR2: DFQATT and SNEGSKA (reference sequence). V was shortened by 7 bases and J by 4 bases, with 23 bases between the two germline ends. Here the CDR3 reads CSGVGPLTPSYEQYF. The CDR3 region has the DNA TGCAGTGGAGTGGGGCCTCTTACCCCCTCATACGAGCAGTACTTC.

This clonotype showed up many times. As DNA, the CDR3 is TGTGCTCCGGACCGAGCCGGCCGTCTGGCCCGAAGCAGCTCCTACAATGAGCAGTTCTTC. It is translated as CAPDRAGRLARSSSYNEQFF. This sequence joins TRBV28 and TRBJ2-1; D unclear. This CDR3 region has 20 residues. Germline V gene sequence: CDR1 MDHEN, CDR2 SYDVKM.

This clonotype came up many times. The CDR3 DNA follows: TGTGCCAGCAGCCAAGTAATTGGAAATGGCTACACCTTC. Its translation is CASSQVIGNGYTF. This chain links TRBV14 with TRBJ1-2, with no clear D. This CDR3 has 13 residues. Per germline, CDR1 SGHDN and CDR2 FVKESK. The ends were cut back, 1 base at V and 6 bases at J, with 9 bases in the middle.

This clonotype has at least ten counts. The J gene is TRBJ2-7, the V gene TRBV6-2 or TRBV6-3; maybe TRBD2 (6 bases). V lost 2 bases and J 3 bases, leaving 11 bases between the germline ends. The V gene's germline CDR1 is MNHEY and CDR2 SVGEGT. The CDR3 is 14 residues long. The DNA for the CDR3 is TGTGCCAGCAGTTACCCCTGGCGGGACTACGAGCAGTACTTC. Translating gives CASSYPWRDYEQYF.

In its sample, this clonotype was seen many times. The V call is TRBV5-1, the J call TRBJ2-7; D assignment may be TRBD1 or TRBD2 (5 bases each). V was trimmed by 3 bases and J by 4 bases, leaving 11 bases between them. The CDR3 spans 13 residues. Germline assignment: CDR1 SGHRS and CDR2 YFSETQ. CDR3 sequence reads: CASSSGRGYEQYF. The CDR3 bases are TGCGCCAGCAGCTCGGGACGGGGTTACGAGCAGTACTTC.

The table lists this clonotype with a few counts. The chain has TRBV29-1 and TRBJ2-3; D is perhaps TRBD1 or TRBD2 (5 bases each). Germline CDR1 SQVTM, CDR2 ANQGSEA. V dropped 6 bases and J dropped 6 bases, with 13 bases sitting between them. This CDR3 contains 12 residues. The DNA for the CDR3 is TGCAGCGTCGGGACGGTTGGGGATACGCAGTATTTT. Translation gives CSVGTVGDTQYF.

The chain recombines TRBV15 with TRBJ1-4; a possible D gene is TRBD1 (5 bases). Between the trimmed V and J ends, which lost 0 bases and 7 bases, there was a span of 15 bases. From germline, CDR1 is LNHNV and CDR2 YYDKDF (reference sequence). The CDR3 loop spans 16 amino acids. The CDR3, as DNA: TGTGCCACCAGCAGAGATATGGGCCAGGGCGGTGAAAAACTGTTTTTT. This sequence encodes CATSRDMGQGGEKLFF. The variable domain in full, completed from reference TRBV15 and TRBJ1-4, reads DAMVIQNPRYQVTQFGKPVTLSCSQTLNHNVMYWYQQKSSQAPKLLFHYYDKDFNNEADTPDNFQSRRPNTSFCFLDIRSPGLGDTAMYLCATSRDMGQGGEKLFFGSGTQLSVL.

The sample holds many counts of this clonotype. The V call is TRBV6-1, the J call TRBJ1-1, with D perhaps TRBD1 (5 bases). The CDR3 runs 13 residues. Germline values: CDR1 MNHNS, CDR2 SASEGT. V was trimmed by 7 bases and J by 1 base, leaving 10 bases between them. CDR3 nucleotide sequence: TGTGCCAGCATTACGGACACGAACACTGAAGCTTTCTTT. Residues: CASITDTNTEAFF.

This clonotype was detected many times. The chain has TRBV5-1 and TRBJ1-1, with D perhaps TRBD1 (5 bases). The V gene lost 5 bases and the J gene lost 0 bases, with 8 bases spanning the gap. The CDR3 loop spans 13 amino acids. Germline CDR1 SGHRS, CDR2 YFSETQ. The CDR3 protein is CASSSGMNTEAFF. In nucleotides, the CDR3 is TGCGCCAGCAGTTCAGGGATGAACACTGAAGCTTTCTTT.

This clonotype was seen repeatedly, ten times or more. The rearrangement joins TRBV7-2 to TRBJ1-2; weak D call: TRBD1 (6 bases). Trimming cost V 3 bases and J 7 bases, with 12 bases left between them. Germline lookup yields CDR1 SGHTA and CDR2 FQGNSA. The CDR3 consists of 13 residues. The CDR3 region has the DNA TGTGCCAGCAGCTTCCGGGGGGGCGGTGGCTACACCTTC. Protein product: CASSFRGGGGYTF.

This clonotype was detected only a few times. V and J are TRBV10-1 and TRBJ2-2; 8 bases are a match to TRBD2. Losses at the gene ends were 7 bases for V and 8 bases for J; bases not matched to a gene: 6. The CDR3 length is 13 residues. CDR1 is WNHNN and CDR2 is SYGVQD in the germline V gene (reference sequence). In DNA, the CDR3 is TGCGCCAGCACCGGGGGGGCGGGGGGGGAGCTGTTTTTT. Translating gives CASTGGAGGELFF.

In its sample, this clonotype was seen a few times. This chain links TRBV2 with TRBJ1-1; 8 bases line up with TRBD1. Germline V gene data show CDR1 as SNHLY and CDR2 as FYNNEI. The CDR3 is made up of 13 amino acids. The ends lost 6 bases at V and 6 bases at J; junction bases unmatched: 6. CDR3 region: CASSDRGGPEAFF. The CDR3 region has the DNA TGTGCCAGCAGCGACAGGGGAGGCCCTGAAGCTTTCTTT. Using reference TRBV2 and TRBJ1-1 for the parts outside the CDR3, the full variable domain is EPEVTQTPSHQVTQMGQEVILRCVPISNHLYFYWYRQILGQKVEFLVSFYNNEISEKSEIFDDQFSVERPDGSNFTLKIRSTKLEDSAMYFCASSDRGGPEAFFGQGTRLTVV.

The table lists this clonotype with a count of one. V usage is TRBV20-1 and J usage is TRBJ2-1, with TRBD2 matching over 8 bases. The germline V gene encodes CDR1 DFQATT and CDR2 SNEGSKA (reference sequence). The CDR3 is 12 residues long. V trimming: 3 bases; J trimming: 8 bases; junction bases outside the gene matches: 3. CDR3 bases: TGCAGTGCTAGTGTAGCGGGATATGAGCAGTTCTTC. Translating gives CSASVAGYEQFF.

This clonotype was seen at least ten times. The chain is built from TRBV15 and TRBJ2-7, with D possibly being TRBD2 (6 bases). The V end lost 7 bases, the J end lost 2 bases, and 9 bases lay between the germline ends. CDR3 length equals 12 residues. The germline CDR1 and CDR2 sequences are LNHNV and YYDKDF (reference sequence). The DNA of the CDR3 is TGTGCCACCACTAGCGCAACCTACGAGCAGTACTTC. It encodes CATTSATYEQYF. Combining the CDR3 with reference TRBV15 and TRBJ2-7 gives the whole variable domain DAMVIQNPRYQVTQFGKPVTLSCSQTLNHNVMYWYQQKSSQAPKLLFHYYDKDFNNEADTPDNFQSRRPNTSFCFLDIRSPGLGDTAMYLCATTSATYEQYFGPGTRLTVT.

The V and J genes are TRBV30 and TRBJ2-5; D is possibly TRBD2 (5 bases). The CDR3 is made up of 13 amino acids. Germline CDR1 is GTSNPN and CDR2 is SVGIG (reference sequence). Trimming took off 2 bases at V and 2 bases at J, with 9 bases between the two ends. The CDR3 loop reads CAWSKRVQETQYF. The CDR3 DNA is TGTGCCTGGAGTAAGAGGGTGCAAGAGACCCAGTACTTC.

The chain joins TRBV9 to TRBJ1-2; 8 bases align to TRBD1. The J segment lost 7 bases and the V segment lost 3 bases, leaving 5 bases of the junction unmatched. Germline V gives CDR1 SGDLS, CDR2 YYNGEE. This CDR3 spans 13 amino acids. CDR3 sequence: CASSADRGSGYTF. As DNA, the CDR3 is TGTGCCAGCAGCGCAGACAGGGGTAGTGGCTACACCTTC.

The CDR3 bases are TGTGCCAGCAGCTCGGGACACCCACCCTACGAGCAGTACTTC. It codes for CASSSGHPPYEQYF. The chain employs TRBV5-4 and TRBJ2-7; TRBD1 is a possible D gene (6 bases). V was clipped by 3 bases and J by 2 bases, with 12 bases between them. CDR1 is SGHNT and CDR2 is YYREEE in the germline V gene (reference sequence). There are 14 residues in the CDR3.

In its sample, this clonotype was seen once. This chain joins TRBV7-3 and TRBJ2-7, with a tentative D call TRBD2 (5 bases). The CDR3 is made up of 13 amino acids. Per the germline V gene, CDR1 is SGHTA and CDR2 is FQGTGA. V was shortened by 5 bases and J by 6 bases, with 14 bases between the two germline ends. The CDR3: CASSPNEGIEQYF. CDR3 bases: TGTGCCAGCAGCCCCAACGAGGGAATCGAGCAGTACTTC.